A selection of T cell receptor beta chains follows, all from one sample in a study of cytomegalovirus exposure and HLA in healthy donors. Measured with immunoSEQ multiplex PCR; TCRdb has only the in-frame clones, and not every one. The repertoire consists of about 180,000 clones, with about three quarters occurring once and the leading ten covering around 5.7%. The sample consisted of PBMCs. The receptors here all came from a man aged 40-49 years in good health and CMV-seronegative. The CDR3 runs from the conserved cysteine through the conserved F or W.

v_call: TRBV14
j_call: TRBJ2-3
cdr3_aa: CASSQNNKQGYTDTQYF

v_call: TRBV30
j_call: TRBJ1-4
cdr3_aa: CAWSTGNEKLFF

v_call: TRBV29-1
j_call: TRBJ2-2
cdr3_aa: CSVRTSLNTGELFF

v_call: TRBV4-3
j_call: TRBJ2-7
cdr3_aa: CASSQGHSGYEQYF

v_call: TRBV6-6
j_call: TRBJ2-2
cdr3_aa: CASRESRGNTGELFF

v_call: TRBV2
j_call: TRBJ1-6
cdr3_aa: CASDRGNSPLHF

v_call: TRBV19
j_call: TRBJ1-5
cdr3_aa: CASSNRGSPNQPQHF

v_call: TRBV25-1
j_call: TRBJ2-2
cdr3_aa: CASSRTSGTGTGELFF

v_call: TRBV25-1
j_call: TRBJ2-1
cdr3_aa: CASSEASGRFYEQFF

v_call: TRBV27
j_call: TRBJ2-2
cdr3_aa: CASTYSPVPTGELFF

v_call: TRBV7-2
j_call: TRBJ2-1
cdr3_aa: CASSFAGGHEQFF

v_call: TRBV7-2
j_call: TRBJ1-2
cdr3_aa: CASSLVGGEHYGYTF

v_call: TRBV9
j_call: TRBJ2-2
cdr3_aa: CASSVGQIFTGELFF

v_call: TRBV5-8
j_call: TRBJ2-1
cdr3_aa: CASSLSGAVFNEQFF

v_call: TRBV7-2
j_call: TRBJ1-2
cdr3_aa: CASSLERGRYTF

v_call: TRBV25-1
j_call: TRBJ1-6
cdr3_aa: CASSHPTGDNSPLHF

v_call: TRBV27
j_call: TRBJ1-4
cdr3_aa: CASSSAGAGGGEKLFF

v_call: TRBV7-7
j_call: TRBJ2-3
cdr3_aa: CASSLGISTDTQYF

v_call: TRBV30
j_call: TRBJ2-5
cdr3_aa: CAWSPPLGQLQETQYF

v_call: TRBV5-1
j_call: TRBJ2-1
cdr3_aa: CASSLATSGGAGEQFF

v_call: TRBV5-1
j_call: TRBJ2-7
cdr3_aa: CASSTDRDDEQYF

v_call: TRBV2
j_call: TRBJ1-2
cdr3_aa: CASARGQGYGYTF

v_call: TRBV7-2
j_call: TRBJ1-5
cdr3_aa: CASSLGHYSNQPQHF

v_call: TRBV27
j_call: TRBJ2-5
cdr3_aa: CASSFAGMRETQYF

v_call: TRBV27
j_call: TRBJ1-5
cdr3_aa: CASSLSGWGNQPQHF

v_call: TRBV7-8
j_call: TRBJ2-1
cdr3_aa: CASSLVAGESSYNEQFF

v_call: TRBV9
j_call: TRBJ1-3
cdr3_aa: CASSAQDRSLGNTIYF

v_call: TRBV10-3
j_call: TRBJ1-2
cdr3_aa: CAISELAGDRGDGYTF

v_call: TRBV5-4
j_call: TRBJ2-2
cdr3_aa: CASSSVSGGLRTGELFF

v_call: TRBV18
j_call: TRBJ1-1
cdr3_aa: CASSPQGYRLDTEAFF

v_call: TRBV6-5
j_call: TRBJ2-1
cdr3_aa: CASSYSRGYEQFF

v_call: TRBV29-1
j_call: TRBJ2-7
cdr3_aa: CSVEEGAYEQYF

v_call: TRBV2
j_call: TRBJ2-3
cdr3_aa: CASIPIGGTSSTDTQYF

v_call: TRBV5-1
j_call: TRBJ2-1
cdr3_aa: CASTWTSLVGEQFF

v_call: TRBV2
j_call: TRBJ1-1
cdr3_aa: CASSEDAGVGTEAFF

v_call: TRBV7-2
j_call: TRBJ2-7
cdr3_aa: CASSLGGLASSYEQYF

v_call: TRBV30
j_call: TRBJ2-3
cdr3_aa: CAHSTGSDTQYF

v_call: TRBV15
j_call: TRBJ2-1
cdr3_aa: CATSRDLIGDSSYNEQFF

v_call: TRBV27
j_call: TRBJ2-7
cdr3_aa: CASRQTGGSGEQYF

v_call: TRBV19
j_call: TRBJ1-5
cdr3_aa: CASSDLRNDQPQHF

v_call: TRBV5-1
j_call: TRBJ1-1
cdr3_aa: CASSPTGNTEAFF

v_call: TRBV5-6
j_call: TRBJ1-3
cdr3_aa: CASSFRVPGNTIYF

v_call: TRBV6-5
j_call: TRBJ1-1
cdr3_aa: CASSPTGGTEAFF

v_call: TRBV11-2
j_call: TRBJ2-5
cdr3_aa: CASSPRLEETQYF

v_call: TRBV5-1
j_call: TRBJ2-1
cdr3_aa: CASSLATGAGSYNEQFF

v_call: TRBV7-9
j_call: TRBJ2-7
cdr3_aa: CASSPDESRAAYEQYF

v_call: TRBV1
j_call: TRBJ2-7
cdr3_aa: CTSSQLRPGLASSYEQYF

v_call: TRBV5-5
j_call: TRBJ2-3
cdr3_aa: CASSLSRYSDTQYF

v_call: TRBV18
j_call: TRBJ1-1
cdr3_aa: CASAGAGNTEAFF

v_call: TRBV18
j_call: TRBJ1-4
cdr3_aa: CASSPGTGAFGGLFF

v_call: TRBV4-3
j_call: TRBJ2-1
cdr3_aa: CASSQTGPGLGQGYNEQFF

v_call: TRBV10-3
j_call: TRBJ2-1
cdr3_aa: CAISEEGGSVDEQFF

v_call: TRBV19
j_call: TRBJ2-2
cdr3_aa: CASSIGSAGELFF